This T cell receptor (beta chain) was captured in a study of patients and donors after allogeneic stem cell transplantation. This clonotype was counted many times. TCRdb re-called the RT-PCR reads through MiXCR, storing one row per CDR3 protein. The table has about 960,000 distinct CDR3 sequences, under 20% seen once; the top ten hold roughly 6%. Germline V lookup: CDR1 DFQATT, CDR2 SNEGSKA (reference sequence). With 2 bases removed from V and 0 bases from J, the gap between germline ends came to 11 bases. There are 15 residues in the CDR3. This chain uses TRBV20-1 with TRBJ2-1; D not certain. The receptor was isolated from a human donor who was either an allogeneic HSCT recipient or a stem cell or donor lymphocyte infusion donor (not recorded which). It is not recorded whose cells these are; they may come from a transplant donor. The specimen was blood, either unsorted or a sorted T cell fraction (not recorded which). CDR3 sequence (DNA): TGCAGTGCTAGACTCGGGTTTAGCTCCTACAATGAGCAGTTCTTC. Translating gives CSARLGFSSYNEQFF.